The 32 T cell receptor beta chains listed next were all sequenced from one sample in a study of T cell responses to AZD1222 COVID-19 vaccine. The table came from immunoSEQ multiplex PCR; TCRdb's copy has only in-frame clones and leaves some out. The sample includes 120,000 to 150,000 clones, about 93% of them seen just once. The sample in question was peripheral blood, obtained on day 0 of MenACWY control vaccination. These receptor sequences come from an adult in good health.

The chain joins TRBV9 to TRBJ2-7, with 7 bases matching TRBD2. The germline gives CDR1 SGDLS, CDR2 YYNGEE. Losses at the gene ends were 4 bases for V and 5 bases for J; bases not matched to a gene: 12. The CDR3 spans 15 residues. In DNA form, the CDR3 reads TGTGCCAGCAGCAGAGGGGTTAGCGGGCTCAACGAGCAGTACTTC. It yields the protein CASSRGVSGLNEQYF. The whole variable domain, remainder taken from reference TRBV9 and TRBJ2-7, is DSGVTQTPKHLITATGQRVTLRCSPRSGDLSVYWYQQSLDQGLQFLIQYYNGEERAKGNILERFSAQQFPDLHSELNLSSLELGDSALYFCASSRGVSGLNEQYFGPGTRLTVT.

The chain has TRBV24-1 and TRBJ2-5; no firm D call. The V gene lost 2 bases and the J gene lost 5 bases, with 11 bases spanning the gap. CDR1 and CDR2 from the germline V gene are KGHDR and SFDVKD. CDR3 length equals 14 residues. CDR3 sequence (DNA): TGTGCCACCAGTGATTACAGTCTCAGGGAGACCCAGTACTTC. This codes for CATSDYSLRETQYF.

The gene calls are TRBV19 and TRBJ1-6; no firm D call. V shed 7 bases and J shed 7 bases, with 11 bases lying between them. The CDR3 consists of 13 residues. Per the germline V gene, CDR1 is LNHDA and CDR2 is SQIVND (reference sequence). The CDR3 region is CASNEKGNSPLHF. In nucleotides, the CDR3 is TGTGCCAGTAACGAAAAAGGCAATTCACCCCTCCACTTT. Using reference TRBV19 and TRBJ1-6 for the parts outside the CDR3, the full variable domain is DGGITQSPKYLFRKEGQNVTLSCEQNLNHDAMYWYRQDPGQGLRLIYYSQIVNDFQKGDIAEGYSVSREKKESFPLTVTSAQKNPTAFYLCASNEKGNSPLHFGNGTRLTVT.

The chain links TRBV11-2 to TRBJ2-1, with D unresolved. Deletions cut 5 bases from V and 4 bases from J, with 18 bases between. Germline assignment: CDR1 SGHAT and CDR2 FQNNGV. The CDR3 covers 16 residues. In DNA, the CDR3 is TGTGCCAGCAGCCCCCCTCCGTACACGCGTTACAATGAGCAGTTCTTC. Its protein is CASSPPPYTRYNEQFF.

This clone was counted a single time. This chain joins TRBV2 and TRBJ2-3; D gene ambiguous. The CDR3 extends over 11 amino acids. Per germline, CDR1 SNHLY and CDR2 FYNNEI. V was shortened by 3 bases and J by 6 bases, with 4 bases between the two germline ends. Written as DNA, the CDR3 is TGTGCCAGCAGTGAGAAGGATACGCAGTATTTT. This encodes CASSEKDTQYF.

The rearrangement uses TRBV28 and TRBJ1-1, with D uncertain. Germline CDR1 reads MDHEN; CDR2 reads SYDVKM. V was shortened by 3 bases and J by 5 bases, with 13 bases between the two germline ends. The length of the CDR3 is 14 residues. Here the CDR3 reads CASSFPPPRTEAFF. CDR3 DNA: TGTGCCAGCAGTTTCCCGCCTCCCCGAACTGAAGCTTTCTTT.

This clone appeared a single time. The rearrangement links TRBV19 to TRBJ2-1; D is perhaps TRBD2 (6 bases). The germline V and J ends were trimmed by 3 bases and 5 bases, with 8 bases remaining between them. CDR1 is LNHDA, CDR2 SQIVND, per germline (reference sequence). The CDR3 length is 13 residues. This chain's CDR3 is CASSITSNNEQFF. Here the CDR3 DNA reads TGTGCCAGTAGTATCACTAGCAACAATGAGCAGTTCTTC.

The chain employs TRBV5-1 and TRBJ2-3; D is perhaps TRBD2 (5 bases). V was clipped by 0 bases and J by 0 bases, with 11 bases between them. This CDR3 region has 16 residues. CDR1 is SGHRS, CDR2 YFSETQ, per germline. The chain's CDR3 is CASSLAGTTSTDTQYF. CDR3 DNA: TGCGCCAGCAGCTTGGCGGGAACCACTAGCACAGATACGCAGTATTTT. The whole variable domain, filled in from reference TRBV5-1 and TRBJ2-3, reads KAGVTQTPRYLIKTRGQQVTLSCSPISGHRSVSWYQQTPGQGLQFLFEYFSETQRNKGNFPGRFSGRQFSNSRSEMNVSTLELGDSALYLCASSLAGTTSTDTQYFGPGTRLTVL.

Of note for this clone: An end of the junction does not agree with germline; a read error may underlie this. The chain is built from TRBV7-2 and TRBJ2-2; D is perhaps TRBD1 (6 bases). The CDR3 covers 16 residues. Germline V gene sequence: CDR1 SGHTA, CDR2 FQGNSA. CDR3 region: CASSLVTGWNAGELFF. The CDR3 nucleotides are TGTGCCAGCAGCTTAGTTACAGGGTGGAACGCCGGGGAGCTGTTTTTT.

The chain employs TRBV5-1 and TRBJ2-6, with D tentatively TRBD1 (6 bases). Germline loops: CDR1 SGHRS, CDR2 YFSETQ. V gave up 4 bases and J gave up 1 base, with 9 bases separating them. This CDR3 has 15 residues. The CDR3 here is CASSPQGSGANVLTF. The DNA of the CDR3 is TGCGCCAGCAGCCCCCAGGGGTCTGGGGCCAACGTCCTGACTTTC.

V gene TRBV6-1 combines with J gene TRBJ1-2; D not certain. CDR1 and CDR2 from the germline V gene are MNHNS and SASEGT. The CDR3 spans 15 residues. Trimming pared 5 bases from V and 2 bases from J, leaving 15 bases between. CDR3 sequence reads: CASSSSPFSNYGYTF. CDR3 DNA sequence: TGTGCCAGCAGTTCGAGCCCCTTTTCCAACTATGGCTACACCTTC.

V gene TRBV3-1 (or the pseudogene TRBV3-2) combines with J gene TRBJ1-2; no clear D. The CDR3 spans 14 residues. Germline loops: CDR1 LGHDT, CDR2 YNNKEL (reference sequence). Trimming shortened V by 2 bases and J by 3 bases, and 10 bases separated the two germline ends. CDR3 in DNA: TGTGCCAGCAGCCAATCTGGGAGATACTATGGCTACACCTTC. Protein product: CASSQSGRYYGYTF.

The chain employs TRBV19 and TRBJ1-1, with D perhaps TRBD1 (5 bases). Germline CDR1 LNHDA, CDR2 SQIVND (reference sequence). Trimming left V 5 bases short and J 7 bases short, with 11 bases between. This CDR3 contains 12 residues. The CDR3 nucleotides are TGTGCCAGTAGTGACCAGGGACTTGAAGCTTTCTTT. It codes for CASSDQGLEAFF.

The chain uses TRBV27 and TRBJ1-2; 8 nucleotides line up with TRBD1. CDR1 is MNHEY, CDR2 SMNVEV, per germline (reference sequence). The CDR3 covers 12 residues. Trimming at V came to 5 bases and at J to 5 bases, leaving 1 base not matched to a gene. The CDR3 reads CASSRTGYGYTF. CDR3 coding DNA: TGTGCCAGCAGTAGGACAGGGTATGGCTACACCTTC.

The chain links TRBV4-1 to TRBJ1-2; TRBD1 aligns across 9 bases. The ends lost 7 bases at V and 7 bases at J; junction bases unmatched: 13. Germline CDR1 is MGHRA and CDR2 is YSYEKL. The CDR3 loop spans 15 amino acids. The CDR3 protein is CASKDVTGGLSGYTF. The CDR3 DNA follows: TGCGCCAGCAAGGACGTGACAGGGGGTTTGTCTGGCTACACCTTC.

CDR3 loop: CASSLSGRGRSTEAFF. The CDR3, as DNA: TGTGCCAGCAGTTTATCCGGAAGGGGGCGATCGACTGAAGCTTTCTTT. The V call is TRBV27, the J call TRBJ1-1, with 7 positions matching TRBD1. Looked up from germline, CDR1 is MNHEY and CDR2 is SMNVEV (reference sequence). J was trimmed by 5 bases and V by 0 bases; bases with no gene match: 9. This CDR3 comprises 16 residues.

The J gene is TRBJ2-1, the V gene TRBV19, with a weak D call TRBD1 (5 bases). V lost 4 bases and J 4 bases, leaving 14 bases between the germline ends. Germline V lookup: CDR1 LNHDA, CDR2 SQIVND (reference sequence). This CDR3 region has 15 residues. The CDR3 spells CASSTGRVVYNEQFF. The CDR3, as DNA: TGTGCCAGTAGTACGGGCAGGGTAGTGTACAATGAGCAGTTCTTC. The full variable domain, with the rest looked up from reference TRBV19 and TRBJ2-1, is DGGITQSPKYLFRKEGQNVTLSCEQNLNHDAMYWYRQDPGQGLRLIYYSQIVNDFQKGDIAEGYSVSREKKESFPLTVTSAQKNPTAFYLCASSTGRVVYNEQFFGPGTRLTVL.

The chain employs TRBV27 and TRBJ1-1, with D maybe TRBD1 (5 bases). The length of the CDR3 is 13 residues. With 5 bases removed from V and 5 bases from J, the gap between germline ends came to 12 bases. Germline assignment: CDR1 MNHEY and CDR2 SMNVEV (reference sequence). CDR3 in DNA: TGTGCCAGCAGTATAGGGACGGGGACTGAAGCTTTCTTT. It encodes CASSIGTGTEAFF.

As concerns this clone: At one end the junction does not follow the germline gene, possibly because of a read error. The chain carries TRBV3-1 (or the pseudogene TRBV3-2) and TRBJ2-7, with TRBD2 matching over 12 bases. CDR1 and CDR2 from the germline V gene are LGHDT and YNNKEL (reference sequence). This CDR3 comprises 18 residues. CDR3 coding DNA: TGTGCCAGCAGCCAGACGAAAAGACTAGCGGGAGTCTCCAACGAGCAGTACTTC. Translated: CASSQTKRLAGVSNEQYF.

The chain couples TRBV6-5 to TRBJ1-2, with a tentative D call TRBD1 (6 bases). Trimming took off 2 bases at V and 1 base at J, with 11 bases between the two ends. This CDR3 is built from 15 residues. CDR1 and CDR2 (germline): MNHEY, SVGAGI. This chain's CDR3 is CASSYGQLHNYGYTF. In DNA form, the CDR3 reads TGTGCCAGCAGTTACGGACAGCTACATAACTATGGCTACACCTTC.

This chain uses TRBV4-1 with TRBJ2-3, with D maybe TRBD1 (6 bases). CDR3 size: 15 residues. Between the trimmed V and J ends, which lost 3 bases and 3 bases, there was a span of 13 bases. Germline assignment: CDR1 MGHRA and CDR2 YSYEKL. CDR3 sequence reads: CASSHDRLATDTQYF. DNA of the CDR3: TGCGCCAGCAGCCATGACAGGCTAGCAACAGATACGCAGTATTTT.

The chain employs TRBV6-5 and TRBJ1-2; D not resolved. CDR1 is MNHEY, CDR2 SVGAGI, per germline. Trimming pared 0 bases from V and 2 bases from J, leaving 7 bases between. This CDR3 comprises 14 residues. The CDR3 sequence: CASSYSWANYGYTF. The CDR3 coding sequence is TGTGCCAGCAGTTACTCGTGGGCAAACTATGGCTACACCTTC.

The V gene is TRBV28, the J gene TRBJ1-3, with TRBD1 as a possible D gene (5 bases). Trimming took 9 bases from V and 4 from J, leaving 10 bases between them. The CDR3 is made up of 12 amino acids. CDR1 MDHEN and CDR2 SYDVKM come from the germline V gene. The CDR3 region has the DNA TGTGCCAGGGGGGTGAGGGGAAACACCATATATTTT. Its protein product is CARGVRGNTIYF.

The genes are TRBV3-1 (or the pseudogene TRBV3-2) and TRBJ2-7; 11 bases align to TRBD1. CDR1 and CDR2 from the germline V gene are LGHDT and YNNKEL (reference sequence). This CDR3 has 17 amino acids. The trim removed 4 bases at V and 3 bases at J, leaving 11 bases unmatched. CDR3 in DNA: TGTGCCAGCAGCCGACAAAGCTCCGGGACAGGGGGCTACGAGCAGTACTTC. Its translation is CASSRQSSGTGGYEQYF.

The chain is built from TRBV10-1 and TRBJ2-1; 14 nucleotides match TRBD2. This CDR3 spans 18 amino acids. Germline CDR1 reads WNHNN; CDR2 reads SYGVQD (reference sequence). Trimming took 4 bases from V and 1 from J; bases not matched to a gene: 6. The CDR3 DNA reads as TGCGCCAGCAGTGCGCTTGGACTAGCGGGGGGTTCCTACAATGAGCAGTTCTTC. This gives the protein CASSALGLAGGSYNEQFF.

This clone appeared a few times. This chain joins TRBV5-4 and TRBJ1-3, with D uncertain. The CDR3 is 14 residues long. V gave up 0 bases and J gave up 0 bases, with 4 bases separating them. Germline values: CDR1 SGHNT, CDR2 YYREEE (reference sequence). The chain's CDR3 is CASSLEASGNTIYF. CDR3 coding DNA: TGTGCCAGCAGCTTGGAGGCCTCTGGAAACACCATATATTTT. Using reference TRBV5-4 and TRBJ1-3 for the parts outside the CDR3, the full variable domain is ETGVTQSPTHLIKTRGQQVTLRCSSQSGHNTVSWYQQALGQGPQFIFQYYREEENGRGNFPPRFSGLQFPNYSSELNVNALELDDSALYLCASSLEASGNTIYFGEGSWLTVV.

This chain links TRBV20-1 with TRBJ1-5; TRBD1 might be the D (5 bases). V was cut by 3 bases and J by 9 bases, with 12 bases left in between. Germline V gene sequence: CDR1 DFQATT, CDR2 SNEGSKA (reference sequence). This CDR3 has 12 amino acids. CDR3 sequence (DNA): TGCAGTGCTAGTAGGGGCCGGGGGCCCCAGCATTTT. It encodes CSASRGRGPQHF.

The V call is TRBV29-1, the J call TRBJ1-2; tentative D call: TRBD1 (5 bases). The CDR3 spans 13 residues. Germline CDR1 and CDR2: SQVTM and ANQGSEA. Trimming removed 7 bases from V and 7 bases from J, with 19 bases in between. In DNA form, the CDR3 reads TGCAGCGGGGCCGACAGAGGGGAGGGTGGCTACACCTTC. This sequence encodes CSGADRGEGGYTF.

The rearrangement uses TRBV10-3 and TRBJ1-6, with 10 bases identical to TRBD1. The CDR3 is made up of 19 amino acids. Germline V lookup: CDR1 ENHRY, CDR2 SYGVKD. J lost 10 bases, V lost 0 bases, and 15 bases had no gene match. In nucleotides, the CDR3 is TGTGCCATCAGTGAGTCCGACAGGGGGCGGCGTCAGACATACTCACCCCTCCACTTT. Protein: CAISESDRGRRQTYSPLHF.

CDR3: CASYRGEGEKLFF. The CDR3 coding sequence is TGTGCCAGCTACCGAGGGGAAGGTGAAAAACTGTTTTTT. This chain joins TRBV28 and TRBJ1-4; D is possibly TRBD1 (5 bases). The CDR3 totals 13 residues. Germline CDR1 reads MDHEN; CDR2 reads SYDVKM. The V gene lost 8 bases and the J gene lost 7 bases, with 14 bases spanning the gap.

V gene TRBV14 combines with J gene TRBJ1-2, with TRBD1 as a possible D gene (5 bases). The CDR3 sequence is 13 residues long. Germline V gene lookup returns CDR1 SGHDN and CDR2 FVKESK. V was cut by 4 bases and J by 7 bases, with 13 bases left in between. As DNA, the CDR3 is TGTGCCAGCAGCCCCGGTGGGGGATCTGGCTACACCTTC. Its translation is CASSPGGGSGYTF.

The count of this clone is one. V is TRBV19 and J is TRBJ2-5; D not certain. Deletions cut 4 bases from V and 5 bases from J, with 17 bases between. The length of the CDR3 is 15 residues. Per the germline V gene, CDR1 is LNHDA and CDR2 is SQIVND (reference sequence). CDR3 amino acids: CASSNTYQSWETQYF. CDR3 DNA sequence: TGTGCCAGTAGTAACACCTACCAGTCATGGGAGACCCAGTACTTC.